What follows are 20 T cell receptor beta chains derived from one specimen sequenced in a study of cytomegalovirus exposure and HLA in healthy donors. A multiplex PCR was run with 60 Vbeta primers and 13 Jbeta primers. Profiling relied on immunoSEQ multiplex PCR, and the TCRdb table lists in-frame clones only, not all of them. The repertoire consists of roughly 200,000 clones, with nearly 80% occurring once and the leading ten covering about 3%. The sample consisted of PBMCs. The receptors shown here come from a female donor in good health and CMV-seronegative.

The chain has TRBV6-4 and TRBJ2-7; 11 positions agree with TRBD1. Germline V lookup: CDR1 MRHNA, CDR2 SNTAGT. The CDR3 extends over 19 amino acids. Germline trimming cut 6 bases from V and 3 bases from J; bases unmatched to any gene: 19. The CDR3 sequence: CASSHRDQDRGRTDYEQYF. The CDR3 nucleotides read TGTGCCAGCAGCCACCGAGATCAGGACAGGGGGCGAACCGACTACGAGCAGTACTTC.

V usage is TRBV25-1 and J usage is TRBJ2-7; D uncertain. The germline V gene encodes CDR1 MGHDK and CDR2 SYGVNS. The ends were cut back, 6 bases at V and 2 bases at J, with 8 bases in the middle. This CDR3 spans 12 amino acids. CDR3 nucleotides: TGTGCCAGCAGCCAGGTCCCCTACGAGCAGTACTTC. Its protein is CASSQVPYEQYF.

The chain recombines TRBV4-1 with TRBJ1-5; the D is unclear. This CDR3 has 15 amino acids. The germline V gene encodes CDR1 MGHRA and CDR2 YSYEKL. Trimming took off 3 bases at V and 7 bases at J, with 16 bases between the two ends. Here the CDR3 DNA reads TGCGCCAGCAGCCAGAGGGAATCCTCGGCCCAGCCCCAGCATTTT. It encodes CASSQRESSAQPQHF.

The chain combines TRBV6-1 with TRBJ1-5; 10 bases line up with TRBD1. CDR1 MNHNS and CDR2 SASEGT come from the germline V gene. The CDR3 covers 15 residues. V shed 4 bases, J shed 4 bases, and the junction held 4 bases outside the gene matches. CDR3 in DNA: TGTGCCAGCAGTGGACGGGACAGGGGAAATCAGCCCCAGCATTTT. This gives the protein CASSGRDRGNQPQHF.

The genes are TRBV7-9 and TRBJ1-1; D is unresolved. The CDR3 is 13 residues long. CDR1 and CDR2 (germline): SEHNR, FQNEAQ (reference sequence). Trimming stripped 0 bases from V and 5 bases from J, with 7 bases between. The CDR3 DNA is TGTGCCAGCAGCTTAGCTATCGGGACTGAAGCTTTCTTT. This codes for CASSLAIGTEAFF.

The gene calls are TRBV7-2 and TRBJ2-5; a weak D match, TRBD1 (6 bases). CDR1 and CDR2 from the germline V gene are SGHTA and FQGNSA. Trimming left V 10 bases short and J 5 bases short, with 17 bases between. CDR3 length: 13 residues. The DNA of the CDR3 is TGTGCCAACCAAGACAGGTTCGGGGAGACCCAGTACTTC. As protein: CANQDRFGETQYF.

In this sample, this clone is medium-sized. The chain joins TRBV2 to TRBJ2-3; D is uncertain. The CDR3 consists of 14 residues. Germline loops: CDR1 SNHLY, CDR2 FYNNEI. The V and J ends lost 4 bases and 5 bases respectively, with 13 bases between them. CDR3 DNA sequence: TGTGCCAGCAGTGTCCTGGCCCCCGTAGATACGCAGTATTTT. It specifies CASSVLAPVDTQYF.

The V gene is TRBV2, the J gene TRBJ2-7; 9 nucleotides align to TRBD1. The CDR3 is made up of 13 amino acids. Germline lookup yields CDR1 SNHLY and CDR2 FYNNEI. Trimming cost V 5 bases and J 5 bases; bases outside gene matches: 4. CDR3 DNA: TGTGCCAGCAGTAACAGGGGGCGCGACGAGCAGTACTTC. It yields the protein CASSNRGRDEQYF.

J is TRBJ1-2 and V is TRBV10-3; 11 bases fit TRBD1. After removal of 7 bases from V and 8 bases from J, the junction contained 6 bases not matched to a gene. Germline CDR1 ENHRY, CDR2 SYGVKD. The CDR3 has 13 residues. Here the CDR3 reads CAITGDRGLGYTF. In nucleotides, the CDR3 is TGTGCCATCACTGGGGACAGGGGGTTAGGCTACACCTTC.

The chain recombines TRBV11-2 with TRBJ2-7, with TRBD2 as a possible D gene (6 bases). The CDR3 runs 14 residues. Germline V gene data show CDR1 as SGHAT and CDR2 as FQNNGV. Trimming took off 4 bases at V and 6 bases at J, with 16 bases between the two ends. In DNA form, the CDR3 reads TGTGCCAGCAGCTCACGTACCGGGGGACGCGAGCAGTACTTC. This gives the protein CASSSRTGGREQYF.

The V call is TRBV18, the J call TRBJ2-3, with D maybe TRBD1 (6 bases). This CDR3 has 21 residues. Germline CDR1 is KGHSH and CDR2 is LQKENI. The V gene lost 2 bases and the J gene lost 1 base, with 28 bases spanning the gap. CDR3 bases: TGTGCCAGCTCACCAATACGGGACACTTCCCGCGCCACGATGGGCACAGATACGCAGTATTTT. Translation: CASSPIRDTSRATMGTDTQYF.

The chain combines TRBV9 with TRBJ2-2; TRBD2 agrees at 8 bases. CDR1 and CDR2 (germline): SGDLS, YYNGEE. CDR3 length: 17 residues. Unmatched junction bases numbered 7, after V lost 3 bases and J lost 0 bases. Here the CDR3 DNA reads TGTGCCAGCAGCGCCATAGCAGCGGGGGCGAACACCGGGGAGCTGTTTTTT. Amino acid sequence: CASSAIAAGANTGELFF.

This clone was observed once. This clone may be a read error of a much larger clone one base away. This CDR3 is also generated by other DNA sequences in the sample. The CDR3 DNA sequence: TGTGCCAGCAGCAGGGACAGTTCCTACGAGCAGTACTTC. Protein product: CASSRDSSYEQYF. The chain is built from TRBV7-9 and TRBJ2-7, with TRBD1 identical over 7 bases. The ends lost 5 bases at V and 1 base at J; junction bases unmatched: 2. There are 13 residues in the CDR3. From germline, CDR1 is SEHNR and CDR2 FQNEAQ (reference sequence).

This clone was detected only a few times. The chain couples TRBV7-9 to TRBJ2-7; 7 positions match TRBD2. Unmatched junction bases numbered 9, after V lost 4 bases and J lost 3 bases. The CDR3 has 15 amino acids. Germline lookup yields CDR1 SEHNR and CDR2 FQNEAQ (reference sequence). CDR3 nucleotide sequence: TGTGCCAGCAGCTCCGCTAGCGGTGTTTACTACGAGCAGTACTTC. It translates to CASSSASGVYYEQYF.

This clone has a handful of counts. V usage is TRBV18 and J usage is TRBJ2-7, with TRBD1 matching 8 bases. This CDR3 is built from 15 residues. V lost 3 bases and J lost 2; bases outside the gene matches: 6. Per the germline V gene, CDR1 is KGHSH and CDR2 is LQKENI. The CDR3 sequence: CASSPLRGQAYEQYF. CDR3 bases: TGTGCCAGCTCACCGCTAAGGGGACAGGCCTACGAGCAGTACTTC.

This chain joins TRBV10-3 and TRBJ2-5; 16 bases are shared with TRBD2. Germline V CDR1 and CDR2: ENHRY, SYGVKD. After removal of 3 bases from V and 4 bases from J, the junction contained 5 bases not matched to a gene. The CDR3 sequence is 17 residues long. CDR3 sequence (DNA): TGTGCCATCAGTGACCCTGGGACTAGCGGGAGGGGAGAGACCCAGTACTTC. Its protein product is CAISDPGTSGRGETQYF.

This clone was picked up a small number of times. The chain's CDR3 is CASSLRGRGGWDTQYF. The CDR3 region has the DNA TGTGCCAGCAGCTTAAGAGGGCGGGGGGGCTGGGATACGCAGTATTTT. The rearrangement links TRBV11-3 to TRBJ2-3, with 9 bases matching TRBD2. With V trimmed by 2 bases and J by 6 bases, 9 bases remained unmatched. The CDR3 spans 16 residues. CDR1 and CDR2 (germline): SGHNT, YENEEA. Combining the CDR3 with reference TRBV11-3 and TRBJ2-3 gives the whole variable domain EAGVVQSPRYKIIEKKQPVAFWCNPISGHNTLYWYLQNLGQGPELLIRYENEEAVDDSQLPKDRFSAERLKGVDSTLKIQPAELGDSAVYLCASSLRGRGGWDTQYFGPGTRLTVL.

This sequence joins TRBV5-5 and TRBJ2-7, with D perhaps TRBD1 (6 bases). CDR1 and CDR2 (germline): SGHKS, YYEKEE (reference sequence). With 0 bases removed from V and 0 bases from J, the gap between germline ends came to 10 bases. This CDR3 comprises 15 residues. The DNA for the CDR3 is TGTGCCAGCAGCTTGGGGGACACGGCCTCCTACGAGCAGTACTTC. It yields the protein CASSLGDTASYEQYF.

This chain links TRBV7-6 with TRBJ2-3, with 7 bases aligning to TRBD1. The germline V gene encodes CDR1 SGHVS and CDR2 FNYEAQ. The CDR3 has 12 amino acids. The J segment lost 6 bases and the V segment lost 5 bases, leaving 2 bases of the junction unmatched. CDR3 in DNA: TGTGCCAGCAGCCGACAGGGTGATACGCAGTATTTT. This encodes CASSRQGDTQYF.

The V gene is TRBV11-3, the J gene TRBJ2-1, with D tentatively TRBD1 (6 bases). There are 13 residues in the CDR3. CDR1 SGHNT and CDR2 YENEEA come from the germline V gene. V was clipped by 0 bases and J by 6 bases, with 6 bases between them. The DNA of the CDR3 is TGTGCCAGCAGCTTAGAGGACAGCAATGAGCAGTTCTTC. It yields the protein CASSLEDSNEQFF.